The 12 T cell receptor beta chains reported below all come from one sample, sequenced in a study of quantifying T cell responses using KT2 cells. Study at large: TCR alpha and beta constant-region primers primed reverse transcription of RNA.

Each cDNA got a UMI-containing oligo ligated at its 3' end. The first PCR ran roughly 4 cycles with an equimolar RC1.1 and RC1.2 beta primer mix. MiXCR was run by TCRdb on the UMI-ligation and nested PCR reads, yielding one entry per CDR3 protein. Of some 41,000 distinct CDR3 sequences in the sample, about a sixth are singletons; the top ten hold roughly 44%. The specimen was PBMCs spiked with cells of the T cell clone KT2. The receptors originated from a human donor.

CDR3 in amino acids: CASSPAGTSGAQETQYF. The CDR3 DNA sequence: TGTGCCAGCAGCCCAGCGGGGACTAGCGGAGCCCAAGAGACCCAGTACTTC. This chain links TRBV6-1 with TRBJ2-5; 11 bases map to TRBD2. V shed 6 bases and J 1 base; nucleotides not matched to a gene: 10. CDR1 and CDR2 from the germline V gene are MNHNS and SASEGT. This CDR3 has 17 residues.

V is TRBV6-5 and J is TRBJ1-1, with no clear D. Looked up from germline, CDR1 is MNHEY and CDR2 is SVGAGI. V lost 8 bases to trimming and J lost 2 bases, with 12 bases between them. This CDR3 contains 13 residues. CDR3 amino acids: CASHRAYNTEAFF. The CDR3 DNA follows: TGTGCCAGCCACCGGGCCTACAACACTGAAGCTTTCTTT.

The chain has TRBV6-1 and TRBJ2-5; D possibly corresponds to TRBD2 (7 bases). Between the trimmed V and J ends, which lost 8 bases and 5 bases, there was a span of 12 bases. In germline, CDR1 is MNHNS, CDR2 SASEGT. The length of the CDR3 is 12 residues. The CDR3: CASGGALETQYF. CDR3 bases: TGTGCCAGCGGGGGGGCCTTGGAGACCCAGTACTTC.

This clonotype was recorded a few times. This chain uses TRBV20-1 with TRBJ2-3; TRBD2 aligns across 11 bases. Germline V gene lookup returns CDR1 DFQATT and CDR2 SNEGSKA (reference sequence). V shed 5 bases, J shed 0 bases, and the junction held 13 bases outside the gene matches. The CDR3 runs 18 residues. The CDR3 nucleotides are TGCAGTGCTGAAGCCGGGACTAGCGGCTACGCTAGCACAGATACGCAGTATTTT. Translated, it gives CSAEAGTSGYASTDTQYF.

This clonotype was observed a few times. The V and J genes are TRBV14 and TRBJ2-2; the D is unclear. The CDR3 loop spans 18 amino acids. Germline values: CDR1 SGHDN, CDR2 FVKESK. V was pared by 2 bases and J by 0 bases, with 16 bases between. CDR3 amino acids: CASSQPESPSANTGELFF. CDR3 sequence (DNA): TGTGCCAGCAGCCAACCAGAATCACCCTCGGCGAACACCGGGGAGCTGTTTTTT.

The genes are TRBV19 and TRBJ1-1, with D hard to call. Germline CDR1 LNHDA, CDR2 SQIVND (reference sequence). V was clipped by 3 bases and J by 11 bases, with 10 bases between them. This CDR3 comprises 11 residues. The CDR3 loop reads CASSIAGSAFF. CDR3 bases: TGTGCCAGTAGTATCGCCGGTTCGGCTTTCTTT.

The genes are TRBV29-1 and TRBJ2-3, with D hard to call. The V and J ends lost 6 bases and 2 bases respectively, with 12 bases between them. CDR3 size: 13 residues. CDR1 and CDR2 from the germline V gene are SQVTM and ANQGSEA. The CDR3 loop is CSVGPPPTDTQYF. The CDR3 DNA reads as TGCAGCGTAGGTCCCCCACCCACAGATACGCAGTATTTT.

The V gene is TRBV19, the J gene TRBJ1-6, with 8 bases that match TRBD1. V gave up 4 bases and J gave up 7 bases; unmatched junction bases: 6. Germline-derived CDR1 and CDR2 are LNHDA and SQIVND (reference sequence). This CDR3 spans 15 amino acids. CDR3 sequence: CASSTSTGANSPLHF. In nucleotides, the CDR3 is TGTGCCAGTAGTACCTCGACAGGGGCCAATTCACCCCTCCACTTT.

The sample holds a few counts of this clonotype. The chain couples TRBV20-1 to TRBJ1-2; D ambiguous. Trimming removed 0 bases at V and 2 bases at J, with 10 bases between. This CDR3 comprises 14 residues. CDR1 is DFQATT and CDR2 is SNEGSKA in the germline V gene (reference sequence). The CDR3 here is CSARDRGKNYGYTF. The CDR3 DNA reads as TGCAGTGCTAGAGATCGGGGAAAGAACTATGGCTACACCTTC.

This clonotype was counted many times. The chain employs TRBV29-1 and TRBJ1-1, with 7 nucleotides matching TRBD1. The CDR3 has 14 amino acids. CDR1 SQVTM and CDR2 ANQGSEA come from the germline V gene. After removal of 2 bases from V and 7 bases from J, the junction contained 10 bases not matched to a gene. This CDR3 reads CSVEPPGTEDEAFF. CDR3 sequence (DNA): TGCAGCGTTGAACCGCCCGGGACAGAGGATGAAGCTTTCTTT.

This rearrangement joins TRBV5-1 to TRBJ2-1; D gene uncertain. Looked up from germline, CDR1 is SGHRS and CDR2 is YFSETQ. This CDR3 has 15 amino acids. V was cut by 0 bases and J by 2 bases, with 9 bases left in between. CDR3 bases: TGCGCCAGCAGCTTGGCAGCGAACCCCTACAATGAGCAGTTCTTC. This encodes CASSLAANPYNEQFF.

The genes are TRBV4-1 and TRBJ2-5; a possible D gene is TRBD1 (6 bases). Germline-derived CDR1 and CDR2 are MGHRA and YSYEKL. The CDR3 is made up of 16 amino acids. Trimming shortened V by 3 bases and J by 2 bases, and 16 bases separated the two germline ends. In DNA form, the CDR3 reads TGCGCCAGCAGCCACCCTTGGAGACAGGAACAAGAGACCCAGTACTTC. Translation gives CASSHPWRQEQETQYF.